The 16 T cell receptor beta chains presented below share a single source sample, sequenced in a study of radiation and T cells in renal cell carcinoma. The protocol was immunoSEQ multiplex PCR, while the TCRdb copy is restricted to in-frame clones and leaves out a portion. The repertoire holds 70,000 to 100,000 clones, approximately 80% seen once, with roughly 7% in the top ten. As to time point: baseline pretreatment blood. This sample's treatment: 15 Gy SBRT to primary tumor, nephrectomy 4 weeks later. The sample consisted of blood, taken from a patient whose treatment included radiotherapy and nephrectomy. All receptors come from a man between 60 and 70 years old with renal cell carcinoma.

The chain employs TRBV5-1 and TRBJ2-3, with no clear D. Germline V lookup: CDR1 SGHRS, CDR2 YFSETQ. CDR3 length: 12 residues. V was clipped by 0 bases and J by 4 bases, with 3 bases between them. The DNA of the CDR3 is TGCGCCAGCAGCTTGGTCTCAGATACGCAGTATTTT. It translates to CASSLVSDTQYF.

V gene TRBV5-1 combines with J gene TRBJ1-1, with 10 bases identical to TRBD1. CDR3 length: 16 amino acids. CDR1 and CDR2 (germline): SGHRS, YFSETQ. V lost 3 bases, J lost 2 bases, and 7 bases stayed unmatched. CDR3: CASSSLRDRGNTEAFF. Written as DNA, the CDR3 is TGCGCCAGCAGCTCCCTACGGGACAGGGGAAACACTGAAGCTTTCTTT.

V gene TRBV7-8 combines with J gene TRBJ2-1; D might be TRBD1 (5 bases). The ends were cut back, 5 bases at V and 9 bases at J, with 17 bases in the middle. Germline assignment: CDR1 SGHVS and CDR2 FQNEAQ. This CDR3 is built from 14 residues. As DNA, the CDR3 is TGTGCCAGCAGCCCAGGGCGGCCAGCGCTTGAGCAGTTCTTC. Translation gives CASSPGRPALEQFF.

The V call is TRBV7-3, the J call TRBJ2-6; 8 bases map to TRBD1. V gave up 6 bases and J gave up 0 bases; unmatched junction bases: 7. This CDR3 is built from 17 residues. Per germline, CDR1 SGHTA and CDR2 FQGTGA. CDR3: CASSRDRYSSGANVLTF. The CDR3 coding sequence is TGTGCCAGCAGTCGGGACAGGTACAGCTCTGGGGCCAACGTCCTGACTTTC.

This chain uses TRBV4-1 with TRBJ2-1; D possibly corresponds to TRBD2 (6 bases). V lost 0 bases to trimming and J lost 6 bases, with 12 bases between them. Germline V gene sequence: CDR1 MGHRA, CDR2 YSYEKL. The CDR3 has 15 residues. The CDR3 region is CASSQDLRDGNEQFF. The CDR3 nucleotides read TGCGCCAGCAGCCAAGATTTGCGGGACGGCAATGAGCAGTTCTTC.

The chain uses TRBV2 and TRBJ2-6, with 7 bases matching TRBD1. Germline V gene data show CDR1 as SNHLY and CDR2 as FYNNEI. V gave up 7 bases and J gave up 2 bases; unmatched junction bases: 5. The CDR3 runs to 15 residues. CDR3 sequence: CASTLGQAGANVLTF. CDR3 DNA: TGTGCCAGCACCCTTGGACAGGCTGGGGCCAACGTCCTGACTTTC. The full variable domain, rest sourced from reference TRBV2 and TRBJ2-6, is EPEVTQTPSHQVTQMGQEVILRCVPISNHLYFYWYRQILGQKVEFLVSFYNNEISEKSEIFDDQFSVERPDGSNFTLKIRSTKLEDSAMYFCASTLGQAGANVLTFGAGSRLTVL.

In this sample, this clone turned up a few times. DNA for the CDR3: TGTGCCAGTACCTCGACACTAATGAACACTGAAGCTTTCTTT. Protein: CASTSTLMNTEAFF. V gene TRBV19 combines with J gene TRBJ1-1; D not certain. V was trimmed by 7 bases and J by 0 bases, leaving 12 bases between them. Germline-derived CDR1 and CDR2 are LNHDA and SQIVND (reference sequence). This CDR3 contains 14 residues.

This chain links TRBV28 with TRBJ1-1, with a weak D call TRBD1 (5 bases). Between the trimmed V and J ends, which lost 10 bases and 0 bases, there was a span of 12 bases. From germline, CDR1 is MDHEN and CDR2 SYDVKM. CDR3 size: 13 residues. The CDR3 DNA follows: TGTGCCATCACGGGGGTGATGAACACTGAAGCTTTCTTT. The encoded protein is CAITGVMNTEAFF.

This clone was seen once. The chain joins TRBV7-2 to TRBJ2-5; TRBD1 matches at 7 bases. CDR1 is SGHTA, CDR2 FQGNSA, per germline. The CDR3 spans 16 residues. The V gene end was trimmed by 5 bases and the J gene end by 2 bases; junction bases not matched to a gene: 11. The CDR3, as DNA: TGTGCCAGCAGCCACCCAGGACAGGCAGCTCAAGAGACCCAGTACTTC. Translating it yields CASSHPGQAAQETQYF.

The CDR3 region has the DNA TGTGCCGGATCAATGAGACATCTCGGCTACACCTTC. Protein: CAGSMRHLGYTF. The rearrangement links TRBV2 to TRBJ1-2, with no clear D. Germline CDR1 is SNHLY and CDR2 is FYNNEI. V was shortened by 11 bases and J by 8 bases, with 18 bases between the two germline ends. The CDR3 has 12 residues.

The chain uses TRBV19 and TRBJ1-5; possibly TRBD1 for D (6 bases). V gave up 4 bases and J gave up 5 bases, with 12 bases separating them. In germline, CDR1 is LNHDA, CDR2 SQIVND (reference sequence). CDR3 length: 14 residues. CDR3 amino acids: CASSTGQSYQPQHF. The CDR3 bases are TGTGCCAGTAGTACAGGACAGTCGTATCAGCCCCAGCATTTT.

The J gene is TRBJ1-2, the V gene TRBV28; 10 bases align to TRBD1. V gave up 6 bases and J gave up 6 bases; unmatched junction bases: 10. This CDR3 region has 15 residues. Germline V CDR1 and CDR2: MDHEN, SYDVKM. The CDR3: CASRRSTGGRNGYTF. The DNA of the CDR3 is TGTGCCAGCAGGCGTTCGACAGGGGGCAGGAATGGCTACACCTTC.

V usage is TRBV5-4 and J usage is TRBJ2-3; D uncertain. The CDR3 is made up of 11 amino acids. Germline V gives CDR1 SGHNT, CDR2 YYREEE (reference sequence). V lost 2 bases and J 6 bases, leaving 4 bases between the germline ends. CDR3 DNA sequence: TGTGCCAGCAGCTTTATGGATACGCAGTATTTT. It translates to CASSFMDTQYF.

There are a few counts of this clone. This chain connects TRBV4-3 to TRBJ2-5, with 8 nucleotides matching TRBD2. The CDR3 consists of 14 residues. V was clipped by 1 base and J by 5 bases; unmatched bases: 3. CDR1 is LGHNA, CDR2 YSLEER, per germline. The CDR3 DNA follows: TGCGCCAGCAGCCAAGGACTAGCGATGGAGACCCAGTACTTC. Encoded protein: CASSQGLAMETQYF.

The chain employs TRBV18 and TRBJ2-1; tentatively, D is TRBD2 (5 bases). CDR1 is KGHSH, CDR2 LQKENI, per germline. Trimming stripped 2 bases from V and 10 bases from J, with 9 bases between. The CDR3 is 12 amino acids. The CDR3 nucleotides are TGTGCCAGCTCACCATCAGCGGAGGAGCAGTTCTTC. Its protein is CASSPSAEEQFF.

The V call is TRBV18, the J call TRBJ2-7; the match to TRBD2 covers 8 bases. Trimming at V came to 5 bases and at J to 3 bases, leaving 9 bases not matched to a gene. The CDR3 totals 15 residues. CDR1 KGHSH and CDR2 LQKENI come from the germline V gene. CDR3 sequence: CASSSDPGGNYEQYF. Written as DNA, the CDR3 is TGTGCCAGCTCATCCGATCCGGGGGGGAACTACGAGCAGTACTTC.